This TCR beta chain was sequenced in a study of molecular identifiers for immune sequencing clone quantification. Germline V gives CDR1 MNHEY, CDR2 SVGEGT. This CDR3 spans 14 amino acids. Trimming shortened V by 2 bases and J by 5 bases, and 12 bases separated the two germline ends. This clonotype was seen ten or more times. Each CDR3 protein gets one entry after TCRdb re-called the PCR reads with MiXCR. The table records 70,000 to 95,000 distinct CDR3 sequences, 15% to 20% of them present only once. The specimen sequenced was naive CD8+ T cells from blood, with Jurkat cell RNA spiked in. Specified subset: FACS-sorted CD8+CD4-CCR7+CD45RA+ naive T cells. This sequence originates from a human donor in good health. Some libraries in this study had Jurkat cell RNA spiked in. This chain connects TRBV6-2 or TRBV6-3 to TRBJ1-1; no reliable D call. The CDR3 spells CASSYPPAGTEAFF. DNA of the CDR3: TGTGCCAGCAGTTACCCACCCGCCGGGACTGAAGCTTTCTTT.